This T cell receptor (beta chain) was documented in a study of blood T cell repertoires in COVID-19. In the study overall: Sites across the United States, Italy and Spain contributed samples from acute and convalescent COVID-19. T cells, B-cell-depleted T cells, or PBMCs provided the cDNA or gDNA that served as material.

Study processing details: Reference gene primer amplification gave estimated nucleated cell counts. Sequencing used immunoSEQ multiplex PCR; TCRdb keeps in-frame clones, though not all of them. That table supplies the V and J calls and clone size; D and trimming were determined from the DNA. The sample has a few hundred thousand clones, around 84% seen once; the top ten hold about 20%. The CDR3 is made up of 16 amino acids. The germline CDR1 and CDR2 sequences are MNHNY and SVGAGI (reference sequence). The V and J ends lost 7 bases and 0 bases respectively, with 19 bases between them. The source material was peripheral blood. This TCR was sampled from a man aged 25-40 years with active or convalescent COVID-19. The rearrangement joins TRBV6-6 to TRBJ2-7; weak D call: TRBD2 (5 bases). The CDR3 region is CASTRRGVSASYEQYF. The CDR3, as DNA: TGTGCCAGCACTCGTCGTGGTGTTAGCGCCTCCTACGAGCAGTACTTC.